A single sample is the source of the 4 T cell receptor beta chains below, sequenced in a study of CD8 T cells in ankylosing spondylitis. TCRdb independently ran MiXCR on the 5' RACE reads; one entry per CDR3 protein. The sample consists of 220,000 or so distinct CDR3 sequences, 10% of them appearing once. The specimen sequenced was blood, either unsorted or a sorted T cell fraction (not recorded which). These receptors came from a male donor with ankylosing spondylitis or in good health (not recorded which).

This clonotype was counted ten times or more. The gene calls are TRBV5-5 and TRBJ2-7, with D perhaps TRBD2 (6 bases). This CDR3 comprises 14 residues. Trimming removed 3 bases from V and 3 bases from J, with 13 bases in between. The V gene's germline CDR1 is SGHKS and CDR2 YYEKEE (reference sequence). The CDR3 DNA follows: TGTGCCAGCAGCTCGGTTTGGAGGGACTACGAGCAGTACTTC. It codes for CASSSVWRDYEQYF.

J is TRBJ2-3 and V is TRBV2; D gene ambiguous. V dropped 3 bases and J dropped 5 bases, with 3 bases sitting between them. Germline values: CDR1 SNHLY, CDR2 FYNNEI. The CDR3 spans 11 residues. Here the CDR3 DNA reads TGTGCCAGCAGTGACGAAGATACGCAGTATTTT. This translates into CASSDEDTQYF. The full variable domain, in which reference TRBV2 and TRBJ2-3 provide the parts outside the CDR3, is EPEVTQTPSHQVTQMGQEVILRCVPISNHLYFYWYRQILGQKVEFLVSFYNNEISEKSEIFDDQFSVERPDGSNFTLKIRSTKLEDSAMYFCASSDEDTQYFGPGTRLTVL.

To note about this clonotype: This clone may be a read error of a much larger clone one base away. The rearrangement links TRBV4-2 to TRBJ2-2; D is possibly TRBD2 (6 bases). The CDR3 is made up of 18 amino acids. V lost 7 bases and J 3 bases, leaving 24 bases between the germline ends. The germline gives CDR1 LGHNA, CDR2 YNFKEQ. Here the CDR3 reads CASTLRPPVGGDTGELFF. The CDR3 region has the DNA TGTGCCAGCACCCTACGCCCACCGGTCGGAGGGGACACCGGGGAGCTGTTTTTT.

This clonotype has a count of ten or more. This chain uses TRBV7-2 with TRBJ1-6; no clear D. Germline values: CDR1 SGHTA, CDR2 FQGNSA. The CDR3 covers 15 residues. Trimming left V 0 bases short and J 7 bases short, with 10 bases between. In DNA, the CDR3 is TGTGCCAGCAGCTTAGCGAAGGGAGGAAATTCACCCCTCCACTTT. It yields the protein CASSLAKGGNSPLHF.